The rows below give T cell receptor beta chains drawn from one sample of a study of Graves' ophthalmopathy and Graves' hyperthyroidism. TCRdb analysed the multiplex PCR reads with MiXCR anew, one entry per CDR3 protein. The sample carries hundreds of thousands of distinct CDR3 sequences, around a fifth recorded once. Sequencing used peripheral blood. Every receptor here comes from a woman between 18 and 29 years old with stable Graves' hyperthyroidism. Some clones in this sample may be carry-over from other donors' samples. The conserved cysteine and the conserved F or W are not part of the CDR3 here. Each record gives: CDR3 length, V gene, CDR3 protein.

>14|TRBV6-2/TRBV6-3
ASSYSRTGAQETQY
>12|TRBV11-2
ASSRQGLGETQY
>11|TRBV7-9
ASSPRAWDEQY
>13|TRBV4-1
ASTVHSDSSYEQY
>13|TRBV6-2/TRBV6-3
ASSYSPDGAYEQY
>13|TRBV28
ATRLRGGQNTEAF
>11|TRBV29-1
SVDEAGTGELF
>12|TRBV6-2/TRBV6-3
ASTHRAGANVLT
>12|TRBV29-1
SVETGGKVYEQY
>13|TRBV5-1
ASSFSRGVRETQY
>14|TRBV11-2
ASRDEGLAGVGELF
>12|TRBV3-1
ASSQTHGNTEAF
>12|TRBV6-4
ASSAGQENTEAF
>14|TRBV25-1
ASSESGTGDFTEAF
>12|TRBV10-3
ATGLAGKGDIQY
>13|TRBV6-2/TRBV6-3
ASILNPGGGSGYT
>13|TRBV10-3
AISEGQGFVGELF
>11|TRBV11-2
ASSLRRGGGYT
>13|TRBV6-5
ASTTQGLAIETQY
>15|TRBV11-2
ASSLKGPGWLQETQY
>15|TRBV19
ASSNRGPLYSNQPQH
>14|TRBV4-2
ASSQDPRQSTGELF
>12|TRBV6-1
ASNEGNSNQPQH
>15|TRBV4-2
ASSQGGSAPILDEQY
>12|TRBV11-2
ASSSTTYRAEAF
>14|TRBV6-1
ASSARRTGVTGELF
>14|TRBV12-3/TRBV12-4
ASSLSLGSSNQPQH
>14|TRBV6-5
ASSYSQLAGQETQY
>10|TRBV7-9
ASLLGKETQY
>13|TRBV9
ASSAGTGSPLGQF
>10|TRBV12-3/TRBV12-4
ASKSGGGEQY
>10|TRBV6-1
ASSVARDSYT
>11|TRBV9
ASSVDLNTEAF
>11|TRBV9
ASSVAGGQPQH
>13|TRBV25-1
ASRKRPSRNSPLH
>11|TRBV20-1
SARDRENYGYT
>13|TRBV30
AWSPPGAAVTEAF
>14|TRBV6-1
ASSGTGSLYNSPLH
>13|TRBV12-3/TRBV12-4
ASSPRDSGAETQY
>12|TRBV6-5
ASRSGGKRNTIY
>11|TRBV6-1
ATRMEGQETQY
>14|TRBV9
ASRDDSAASTGELF
>15|TRBV28
ASSLSPGTGGAGELF
>15|TRBV20-1
SARDQTSGFLTYEQY
>13|TRBV6-1
ASSPSKGYTGELF
>14|TRBV5-5
ASSLSVWGAGTEAF
>13|TRBV7-2
ASSLAGTYAYEQY
>11|TRBV20-1
SAYGGSNYGYT
>11|TRBV6-2/TRBV6-3
ASRLQGAYEQY
>13|TRBV12-3/TRBV12-4
ASSLSGRYAETQY
>12|TRBV27
ASSLRPPTYEQY
>11|TRBV5-1
ASSLIGQDGYT
>9|TRBV12-3/TRBV12-4
ASSRISEAF
>12|TRBV20-1
SAISGASNQPQH
>13|TRBV7-9
ASSLARQHNSPLH
>13|TRBV12-3/TRBV12-4
ASSLAGLGENIKY
>11|TRBV19
ASSPRDVDGYT
>12|TRBV2
ASSRGQGRYIKY
>13|TRBV12-5
ASAEQGAINQPQH
>12|TRBV29-1
SVSSLLSNSGYT